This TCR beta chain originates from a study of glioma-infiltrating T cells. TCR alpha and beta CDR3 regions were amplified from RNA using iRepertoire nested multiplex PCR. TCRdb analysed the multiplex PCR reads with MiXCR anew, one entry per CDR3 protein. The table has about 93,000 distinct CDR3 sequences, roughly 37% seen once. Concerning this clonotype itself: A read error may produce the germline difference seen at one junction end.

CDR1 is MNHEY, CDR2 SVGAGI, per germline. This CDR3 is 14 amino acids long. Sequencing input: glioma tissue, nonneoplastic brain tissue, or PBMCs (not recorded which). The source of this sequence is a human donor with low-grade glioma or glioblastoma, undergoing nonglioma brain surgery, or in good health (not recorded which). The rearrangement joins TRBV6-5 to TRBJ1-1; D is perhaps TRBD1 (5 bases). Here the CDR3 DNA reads TGTGCAAGCAGTTATAAAGGGGTGTCCGCTGAAGCTTTCTTT. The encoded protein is CASSYKGVSAEAFF.